The 29 T cell receptor beta chains presented below share a single source sample, sequenced in a study of control samples from healthy donors and cancer patients. The data were produced by immunoSEQ multiplex PCR, yet TCRdb's version contains in-frame clones alone and is incomplete. The table shows about 120,000 clones, with around 87% occurring only once. Material for sequencing was blood. The origin of the receptors is a man aged 25-45 years in good health.

The V call is TRBV7-2, the J call TRBJ1-5, with 7 bases aligning to TRBD1. The CDR3 extends over 14 amino acids. The germline V gene encodes CDR1 SGHTA and CDR2 FQGNSA. Losses at the gene ends were 6 bases for V and 0 bases for J; bases not matched to a gene: 2. Here the CDR3 DNA reads TGTGCCAGCAGACGGACAGGTAGCAATCAGCCCCAGCATTTT. This translates into CASRRTGSNQPQHF.

This chain links TRBV4-1 with TRBJ2-2; D is unclear. V dropped 0 bases and J dropped 7 bases, with 9 bases sitting between them. CDR3 length: 14 amino acids. The germline V gene encodes CDR1 MGHRA and CDR2 YSYEKL. This chain's CDR3 is CASSQDGGIGELFF. The CDR3, as DNA: TGCGCCAGCAGCCAAGATGGTGGCATCGGGGAGCTGTTTTTT.

The chain joins TRBV30 to TRBJ2-3; maybe TRBD2 (7 bases). The V and J ends lost 5 bases and 6 bases respectively, with 15 bases between them. The CDR3 is 13 amino acids. Germline values: CDR1 GTSNPN, CDR2 SVGIG (reference sequence). The CDR3 sequence is CAWDRGAGDTQYF. The CDR3 DNA sequence: TGTGCCTGGGACCGGGGGGCGGGGGATACGCAGTATTTT.

The table lists this clone with a few counts. The V and J genes are TRBV4-1 and TRBJ2-3; tentatively, D is TRBD2 (5 bases). CDR1 and CDR2 from the germline V gene are MGHRA and YSYEKL. V shed 4 bases and J shed 10 bases, with 21 bases lying between them. The CDR3 spans 15 residues. CDR3 residues: CASSPPAGLTGSQYF. The DNA of the CDR3 is TGCGCCAGCAGCCCCCCGGCGGGCCTCACCGGCTCGCAGTATTTT.

The rearrangement links TRBV27 to TRBJ2-1, with 8 bases aligning to TRBD1. The V gene end was trimmed by 2 bases and the J gene end by 8 bases; junction bases not matched to a gene: 8. Germline CDR1 is MNHEY and CDR2 is SMNVEV (reference sequence). The CDR3 covers 15 residues. CDR3 nucleotide sequence: TGTGCCAGCAGTTTAGTAGGACAGGGATTCCATGAGCAGTTCTTC. The encoded protein is CASSLVGQGFHEQFF.

The chain links TRBV18 to TRBJ1-5, with 7 bases matching TRBD1. Trimming took 4 bases from V and 7 from J; bases not matched to a gene: 7. The CDR3 has 14 amino acids. Germline CDR1 and CDR2: KGHSH and LQKENI. The CDR3 sequence: CASSLYRGVQPQHF. The CDR3 DNA follows: TGTGCCAGCTCACTTTACAGGGGTGTCCAGCCCCAGCATTTT.

The rearrangement joins TRBV6-1 to TRBJ2-4, with D possibly matching TRBD2 (6 bases). The germline V gene has CDR1 MNHNS and CDR2 SASEGT. CDR3 length equals 16 residues. V lost 1 base, J lost 1 base, and 11 bases lay in between. The CDR3 is CASSEVAGLAKNIQYF. In DNA, the CDR3 is TGTGCCAGCAGTGAAGTGGCGGGGTTGGCCAAAAACATTCAGTACTTC.

This clone was seen a single time. The V and J genes are TRBV12-5 and TRBJ1-1; D is possibly TRBD1 (5 bases). V was shortened by 0 bases and J by 0 bases, with 11 bases between the two germline ends. This CDR3 region has 16 residues. CDR1 and CDR2 from the germline V gene are LGHNT and FRNRAP. For the CDR3, the DNA is TGTGCTAGTGGTTTGGTACTAGGGGCATTGAACACTGAAGCTTTCTTT. Translation: CASGLVLGALNTEAFF.

The V call is TRBV29-1, the J call TRBJ1-2; weak D call: TRBD1 (5 bases). CDR3 length equals 12 residues. Germline V gene lookup returns CDR1 SQVTM and CDR2 ANQGSEA. Trimming cost V 4 bases and J 4 bases, with 10 bases left between them. The CDR3 coding sequence is TGCAGCGTTGCAGGGTCGAGCTATGGCTACACCTTC. The encoded protein is CSVAGSSYGYTF.

The DNA for the CDR3 is TGTGCCAGCAGTTACTCCGGCAGAGGCCCCTACGAGCAGTACTTC. Residues: CASSYSGRGPYEQYF. The rearrangement links TRBV6-5 to TRBJ2-7; D is unclear. Deletions cut 0 bases from V and 2 bases from J, with 11 bases between. The CDR3 is made up of 15 amino acids. Germline V lookup: CDR1 MNHEY, CDR2 SVGAGI.

This rearrangement joins TRBV19 to TRBJ1-1; 8 nucleotides align to TRBD1. Germline-derived CDR1 and CDR2 are LNHDA and SQIVND (reference sequence). The CDR3 totals 17 residues. Germline trimming cut 5 bases from V and 3 bases from J; bases unmatched to any gene: 14. This chain's CDR3 is CASSVPFRTGIDTEAFF. For the CDR3, the DNA is TGTGCCAGTAGTGTCCCCTTTAGGACAGGGATTGACACTGAAGCTTTCTTT. Complete variable domain (other parts from reference TRBV19 and TRBJ1-1): DGGITQSPKYLFRKEGQNVTLSCEQNLNHDAMYWYRQDPGQGLRLIYYSQIVNDFQKGDIAEGYSVSREKKESFPLTVTSAQKNPTAFYLCASSVPFRTGIDTEAFFGQGTRLTVV.

The genes are TRBV7-7 and TRBJ2-5, with TRBD2 matching over 10 bases. The CDR3 spans 15 residues. The trim removed 5 bases at V and 0 bases at J, leaving 3 bases unmatched. Germline CDR1 reads SSHAT; CDR2 reads FNYEAQ (reference sequence). This chain's CDR3 is CASSPGLAYQETQYF. DNA of the CDR3: TGTGCCAGCAGCCCGGGACTAGCGTACCAAGAGACCCAGTACTTC.

The rearrangement uses TRBV2 and TRBJ1-4, with TRBD1 identical over 8 bases. CDR1 and CDR2 from the germline V gene are SNHLY and FYNNEI. This CDR3 contains 18 residues. V dropped 4 bases and J dropped 2; count of bases not matched to a gene: 12. The DNA of the CDR3 is TGTGCCAGCAGTGGACCCCAGGGGGCAGGGTGGACTAATGAAAAACTGTTTTTT. Translated: CASSGPQGAGWTNEKLFF.

V and J are TRBV3-1 (or the pseudogene TRBV3-2) and TRBJ1-1, with D hard to call. The length of the CDR3 is 14 residues. Per germline, CDR1 LGHDT and CDR2 YNNKEL (reference sequence). Trimming took 2 bases from V and 1 from J, leaving 8 bases between them. CDR3 sequence reads: CASSQFSGNTEAFF. The CDR3 region has the DNA TGTGCCAGCAGCCAATTTTCGGGGAACACTGAAGCTTTCTTT.

V gene TRBV7-6 combines with J gene TRBJ2-1; possibly TRBD2 for D (7 bases). The V gene lost 6 bases and the J gene lost 4 bases, with 19 bases spanning the gap. The CDR3 is 16 amino acids. Germline assignment: CDR1 SGHVS and CDR2 FNYEAQ. In DNA, the CDR3 is TGTGCCAGCAGTTTTAGGGAGGGGGGGCCTTACAATGAGCAGTTCTTC. The encoded protein is CASSFREGGPYNEQFF.

The V and J genes are TRBV30 and TRBJ1-6, with D tentatively TRBD1 (5 bases). The CDR3 spans 12 residues. CDR1 and CDR2 (germline): GTSNPN, SVGIG (reference sequence). CDR3 in DNA: TGTGCAATAGGATCAGGGCCCTCACCCCTCCACTTT. Protein: CAIGSGPSPLHF. The full variable domain, with the rest looked up from reference TRBV30 and TRBJ1-6, is SQTIHQWPATLVQPVGSPLSLECTVEGTSNPNLYWYRQAAGRGLQLLFYSVGIGQISSEVPQNLSASRPQDRQFILSSKKLLLSDSGFYLCAIGSGPSPLHFGNGTRLTVT.

The chain links TRBV24-1 to TRBJ1-1, with 7 bases aligning to TRBD1. The junction had 2 bases not matched to a gene; V was cut back by 3 bases and J by 5 bases. The CDR3 covers 13 residues. From germline, CDR1 is KGHDR and CDR2 SFDVKD. CDR3 bases: TGTGCCACCAGTGATACAGGGGTGACTGAAGCTTTCTTT. Residues: CATSDTGVTEAFF.

This chain uses TRBV9 with TRBJ1-2; TRBD1 matches at 7 bases. Trimming took 0 bases from V and 3 from J; bases not matched to a gene: 5. Germline V gene sequence: CDR1 SGDLS, CDR2 YYNGEE. This CDR3 has 15 amino acids. The CDR3 DNA reads TGTGCCAGCAGCGTAGGCACAGGGGTAGACTATGGCTACACCTTC. Translating gives CASSVGTGVDYGYTF.

This clone occurred once. The chain is built from TRBV18 and TRBJ1-1; TRBD1 might be the D (5 bases). Germline V CDR1 and CDR2: KGHSH, LQKENI. The CDR3 sequence is 13 residues long. Trimming pared 2 bases from V and 10 bases from J, leaving 14 bases between. CDR3 nucleotide sequence: TGTGCCAGCTCACCAATGGACACAAAGAGAGCTTTCTTT. This translates into CASSPMDTKRAFF.

This sequence joins TRBV6-5 and TRBJ1-2, with D tentatively TRBD1 (5 bases). The CDR3 length is 14 residues. V lost 2 bases and J 7 bases, leaving 14 bases between the germline ends. The V gene's germline CDR1 is MNHEY and CDR2 SVGAGI. This chain's CDR3 is CASSYGGGTGGYTF. CDR3 nucleotides: TGTGCCAGCAGTTACGGGGGGGGAACAGGTGGCTACACCTTC.

The chain's CDR3 is CASRPDGGDQPQHF. The DNA of the CDR3 is TGTGCCAGCAGACCGGACGGGGGGGATCAGCCCCAGCATTTT. The chain carries TRBV27 and TRBJ1-5; a weak D match, TRBD1 (5 bases). Trimming took 6 bases from V and 5 from J, leaving 14 bases between them. The CDR3 loop spans 14 amino acids. CDR1 is MNHEY, CDR2 SMNVEV, per germline (reference sequence).

The chain recombines TRBV29-1 with TRBJ1-4, with a tentative D call TRBD1 (5 bases). V lost 4 bases to trimming and J lost 8 bases, with 14 bases between them. Germline CDR1 SQVTM, CDR2 ANQGSEA. CDR3 length equals 13 residues. CDR3 sequence (DNA): TGCAGCGTTGGGGGGTGGGTGGACGAAAAACTGTTTTTT. It translates to CSVGGWVDEKLFF.

The genes are TRBV11-2 and TRBJ1-1; TRBD1 matches 9 bases. The CDR3 runs 13 residues. CDR1 is SGHAT, CDR2 FQNNGV, per germline. Trimming took 3 bases from V and 4 from J; bases not matched to a gene: 0. The CDR3 protein is CASSLDRGTEAFF. The CDR3 bases are TGTGCCAGCAGCTTGGACAGGGGCACTGAAGCTTTCTTT.

V usage is TRBV10-3 and J usage is TRBJ2-3; D remains unclear. The germline CDR1 and CDR2 sequences are ENHRY and SYGVKD. CDR3 length: 12 residues. The germline V and J ends were trimmed by 2 bases and 4 bases, with 4 bases remaining between them. CDR3 bases: TGTGCCATCAGTGAGGAGGCAGATACGCAGTATTTT. Protein product: CAISEEADTQYF.

The chain joins TRBV6-5 to TRBJ2-5; tentatively, D is TRBD1 (6 bases). The V end was cut by 6 bases, the J end by 5 bases, with 19 bases between. The CDR3 is 15 residues long. Germline CDR1 is MNHEY and CDR2 is SVGAGI. This CDR3 is CASRRTGNAVETQYF. The CDR3 DNA follows: TGTGCCAGCAGGCGAACAGGGAATGCCGTGGAGACCCAGTACTTC.

The chain has TRBV11-3 and TRBJ1-1; D might be TRBD1 (6 bases). This CDR3 contains 13 residues. The germline CDR1 and CDR2 sequences are SGHNT and YENEEA. V was clipped by 5 bases and J by 4 bases, with 11 bases between them. CDR3 loop: CASSALGGTEAFF. CDR3 coding DNA: TGTGCCAGCAGCGCCCTAGGGGGCACTGAAGCTTTCTTT.

This clone was recorded once. The V gene is TRBV5-6, the J gene TRBJ2-7, with D uncertain. Trimming removed 4 bases at V and 2 bases at J, with 10 bases between. This CDR3 has 13 residues. Germline V gene lookup returns CDR1 SGHDT and CDR2 YYEEEE. In DNA, the CDR3 is TGTGCCAGCAGCGGATCAGGAGCCTACGAGCAGTACGTC. The encoded protein is CASSGSGAYEQYV.

This clone was counted only a few times. The chain recombines TRBV3-1 (or the pseudogene TRBV3-2) with TRBJ1-5; maybe TRBD1 (5 bases). This CDR3 comprises 15 residues. Germline lookup yields CDR1 LGHDT and CDR2 YNNKEL (reference sequence). The V end lost 3 bases, the J end lost 9 bases, and 18 bases lay between the germline ends. CDR3 coding DNA: TGTGCCAGCAGCCAGTTTGGGGGGAGGCAGGCGCCCCAGCATTTT. This gives the protein CASSQFGGRQAPQHF.

This clone showed up just a few times. The chain has TRBV5-1 and TRBJ1-2; no firm D call. This CDR3 region has 13 residues. V was trimmed by 4 bases and J by 4 bases, leaving 11 bases between them. CDR1 is SGHRS, CDR2 YFSETQ, per germline. This CDR3 is CASSLSGSYGYTF. The CDR3, as DNA: TGCGCCAGCAGCCTGAGCGGGAGCTATGGCTACACCTTC.